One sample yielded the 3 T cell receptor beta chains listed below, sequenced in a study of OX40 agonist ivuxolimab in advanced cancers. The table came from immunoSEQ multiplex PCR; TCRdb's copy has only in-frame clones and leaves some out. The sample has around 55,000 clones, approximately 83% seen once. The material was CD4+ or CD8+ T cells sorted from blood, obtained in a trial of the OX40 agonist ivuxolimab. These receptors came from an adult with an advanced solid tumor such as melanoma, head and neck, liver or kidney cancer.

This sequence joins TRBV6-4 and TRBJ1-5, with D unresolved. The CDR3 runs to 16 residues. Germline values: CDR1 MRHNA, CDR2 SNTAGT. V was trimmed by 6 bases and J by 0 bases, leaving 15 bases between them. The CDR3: CASRVRTSNSNQPQHF. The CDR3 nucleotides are TGTGCCAGCAGGGTCCGCACCTCCAATAGCAATCAGCCCCAGCATTTT.

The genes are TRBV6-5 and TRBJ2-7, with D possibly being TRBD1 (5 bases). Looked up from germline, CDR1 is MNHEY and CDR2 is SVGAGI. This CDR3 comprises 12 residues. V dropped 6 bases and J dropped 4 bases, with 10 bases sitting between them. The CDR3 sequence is CASSSQGYEQYF. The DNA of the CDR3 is TGTGCCAGCAGCTCCCAGGGTTACGAGCAGTACTTC.

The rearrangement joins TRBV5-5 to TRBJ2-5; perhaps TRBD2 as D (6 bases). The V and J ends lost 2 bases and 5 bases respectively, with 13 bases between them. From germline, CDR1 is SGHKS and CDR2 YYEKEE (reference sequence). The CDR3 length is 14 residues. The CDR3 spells CASSFWGGAETQYF. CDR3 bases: TGTGCCAGCAGCTTCTGGGGCGGGGCGGAGACCCAGTACTTC.